This T cell receptor beta chain was captured by sequencing in a study of blood T cell repertoires in COVID-19. Germline V lookup: CDR1 MNHEY, CDR2 SVGAGI. This CDR3 contains 15 residues. V lost 6 bases to trimming and J lost 8 bases; unmatched junction nucleotides: 11. Here immunoSEQ multiplex PCR was the method, and the copy in TCRdb shows in-frame clones only, minus some. The table lists over 300,000 clones, around 87% of them singletons. The V call is TRBV6-5, the J call TRBJ2-1, with 9 bases matching TRBD2. Sequencing input: PBMCs or T cells enriched from blood (not recorded which). The clonotype was recovered from a woman aged 25 to 39 with acute COVID-19. The CDR3 loop is CASSRGGAGLDEQFF. The CDR3 nucleotides read TGTGCCAGCAGCCGCGGGGGGGCGGGCTTAGATGAGCAGTTCTTC.